Sequencing of this T cell receptor beta chain was carried out in a study of blood T cell repertoires in COVID-19. Study at large: Acute and convalescent COVID-19 specimens originated in the United States, Italy and Spain. T cells, B-cell-depleted T cells, or PBMCs supplied cDNA or gDNA.

While infection was still active, Seattle patients were enrolled and then followed longitudinally. This clone was picked up a small number of times. The CDR3 is 14 residues long. Germline CDR1 is SGHRS and CDR2 is YFSETQ. The ends lost 4 bases at V and 4 bases at J; junction bases unmatched: 7. Source study methods: For nucleated cells, counts were estimated from reference gene primer amplification. Libraries were prepared by immunoSEQ multiplex PCR; TCRdb keeps only in-frame clonotypes and omits some of them. V and J calls and clone size are those listed in that table; D and trimming were worked out from the DNA. The sample gives about 220,000 clones, 70% to 90% of which show up once; 2% to 3% is in the top ten.

The TCR sequence derives from a woman aged 70-85 years with COVID-19, enrolled during active disease. Sequences were obtained from peripheral blood. The chain is built from TRBV5-1 and TRBJ1-1, with 7 nucleotides matching TRBD1. The CDR3 nucleotides read TGCGCCAGCAGCATACAGGGGTCCCCCACTGAAGCTTTCTTT. Protein product: CASSIQGSPTEAFF. Using reference TRBV5-1 and TRBJ1-1 for the parts outside the CDR3, the full variable domain is KAGVTQTPRYLIKTRGQQVTLSCSPISGHRSVSWYQQTPGQGLQFLFEYFSETQRNKGNFPGRFSGRQFSNSRSEMNVSTLELGDSALYLCASSIQGSPTEAFFGQGTRLTVV.